This T cell receptor beta chain was captured in a study of cytomegalovirus exposure and HLA in healthy donors. Turning to the study itself: Assignment to the Caucasian-associated ancestry cluster applied to about 80% of the approximately 390 genotyped donors.

There are 13 residues in the CDR3. The germline V gene has CDR1 ENHRY and CDR2 SYGVKD. The V gene end was trimmed by 6 bases and the J gene end by 2 bases; junction bases not matched to a gene: 3. Comment on this clone: Its antigen is not identified.

Findings and limits, study-wide: The listing of 150 to 200 TCR beta chains classed them as cytomegalovirus-associated. While the bulk of TCR sequences proved rare, some public TCRs turned up in many donors.

Primers included in the PCR were 60 Vbeta and 13 Jbeta primers. TCRdb's copy holds only in-frame clones and misses some; the assay was immunoSEQ multiplex PCR. The data contain around 190,000 clones, around 80% of them singletons. This sequence was found in a woman aged 25 to 39 in good health and CMV-seropositive. The genes are TRBV10-3 and TRBJ1-2; 7 nucleotides match TRBD1. Sequenced input: PBMCs. The CDR3: CAIRGTANYGYTF. The CDR3 DNA reads as TGTGCCATCAGAGGGACAGCCAACTATGGCTACACCTTC.